This TCR beta chain derives from a study of blood T cell repertoires in COVID-19. Across the study: Samples of COVID-19 (acute and convalescent) were obtained from the United States, Italy and Spain.

Under the authors' procedure: How many nucleated cells were present was estimated from reference gene primer amplification. The protocol was immunoSEQ multiplex PCR, while the TCRdb copy is restricted to in-frame clones and leaves out a portion. V and J calls and clone size are as listed in that table; D and trimming were resolved from the DNA. This table holds hundreds of thousands of clones, approximately 90% found once. The germline V gene has CDR1 SGHTA and CDR2 FQGNSA. The CDR3 spans 13 residues. V was cut by 4 bases and J by 6 bases, with 10 bases left in between. This rearrangement joins TRBV7-2 to TRBJ2-1, with D uncertain. Sequenced: PBMCs or T cells enriched from blood (not recorded which). The receptor was isolated from a middle-aged man who had recovered from COVID-19. The CDR3 DNA follows: TGTGCCAGCAGCTCTAGAGTATCCAATGAGCAGTTCTTC. As protein: CASSSRVSNEQFF. Based on the CDR3 plus reference TRBV7-2 and TRBJ2-1, the full variable domain is GAGVSQSPSNKVTEKGKDVELRCDPISGHTALYWYRQSLGQGLEFLIYFQGNSAPDKSGLPSDRFSAERTGGSVSTLTIQRTQQEDSAVYLCASSSRVSNEQFFGPGTRLTVL.